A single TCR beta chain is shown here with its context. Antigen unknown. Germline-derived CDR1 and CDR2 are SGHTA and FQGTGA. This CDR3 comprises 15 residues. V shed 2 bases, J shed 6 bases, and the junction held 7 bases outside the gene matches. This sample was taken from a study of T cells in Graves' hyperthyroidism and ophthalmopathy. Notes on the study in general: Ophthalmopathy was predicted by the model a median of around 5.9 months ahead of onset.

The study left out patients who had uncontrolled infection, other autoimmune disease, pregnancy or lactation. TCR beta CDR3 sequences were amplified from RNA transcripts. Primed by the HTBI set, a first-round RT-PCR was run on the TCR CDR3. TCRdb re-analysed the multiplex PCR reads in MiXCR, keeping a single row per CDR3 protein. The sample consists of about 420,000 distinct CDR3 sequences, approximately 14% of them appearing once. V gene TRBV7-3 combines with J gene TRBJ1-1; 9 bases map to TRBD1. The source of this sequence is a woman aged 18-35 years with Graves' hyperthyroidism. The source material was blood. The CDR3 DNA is TGTGCCAGCAGCTTATATGGGACAGGGAAACCTGAAGCTTTCTTT. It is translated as CASSLYGTGKPEAFF.